The 26 T cell receptor beta chains given below trace back to one sample, sequenced in a study of cytomegalovirus exposure and HLA in healthy donors. 13 Jbeta primers and 60 Vbeta primers were used for the PCR. TCRdb keeps only in-frame clones here, not all; method: immunoSEQ multiplex PCR. The sample shows some 120,000 clones, around 8.5% of them seen only once. The sample consisted of PBMCs. These receptors originate from a middle-aged man in good health and CMV-seronegative.

The gene calls are TRBV7-9 and TRBJ1-3; 9 bases fit TRBD1. This CDR3 contains 14 residues. J was trimmed by 4 bases and V by 5 bases; bases with no gene match: 3. The V gene's germline CDR1 is SEHNR and CDR2 FQNEAQ (reference sequence). This chain's CDR3 is CASSRTGVGNTIYF. The CDR3 DNA reads as TGTGCCAGCAGCCGGACAGGGGTCGGAAACACCATATATTTT.

The chain uses TRBV6-5 and TRBJ2-2; a possible D gene is TRBD2 (6 bases). Germline lookup yields CDR1 MNHEY and CDR2 SVGAGI. The germline V and J ends were trimmed by 2 bases and 7 bases, with 14 bases remaining between them. The CDR3 sequence is 15 residues long. CDR3 sequence reads: CASSYAYGGDGELFF. In DNA form, the CDR3 reads TGTGCCAGCAGTTACGCTTACGGGGGTGACGGGGAGCTGTTTTTT.

This clone has only a few counts. The chain employs TRBV5-1 and TRBJ2-3, with 10 bases identical to TRBD2. Germline V lookup: CDR1 SGHRS, CDR2 YFSETQ. The CDR3 is made up of 16 amino acids. J was trimmed by 4 bases and V by 2 bases; bases with no gene match: 7. The CDR3 DNA reads as TGCGCCAGCAGCTTATTAGCGGGGGGAGGCTCAGATACGCAGTATTTT. This codes for CASSLLAGGGSDTQYF.

This clone occurred a few times. V gene TRBV6-6 combines with J gene TRBJ2-6, with 8 nucleotides matching TRBD1. Looked up from germline, CDR1 is MNHNY and CDR2 is SVGAGI (reference sequence). The CDR3 is 16 residues long. V shed 6 bases, J shed 2 bases, and the junction held 6 bases outside the gene matches. CDR3 amino acids: CASRTRTGPGANVLTF. In nucleotides, the CDR3 is TGTGCCAGCAGAACAAGGACAGGGCCTGGGGCCAACGTCCTGACTTTC.

This clone showed up just a few times. The chain has TRBV5-4 and TRBJ2-2; 7 bases agree with TRBD2. The CDR3 is 16 residues long. V lost 4 bases and J lost 0; bases outside the gene matches: 6. CDR1 and CDR2 (germline): SGHNT, YYREEE (reference sequence). The DNA of the CDR3 is TGTGCCAGCAGCCAAAGGCTAGCGGCGAACACCGGGGAGCTGTTTTTT. Amino acid sequence: CASSQRLAANTGELFF.

This clone was counted only a few times. The chain has TRBV7-9 and TRBJ1-5, with a weak D call TRBD1 (6 bases). V was shortened by 5 bases and J by 3 bases, with 11 bases between the two germline ends. The CDR3 extends over 14 amino acids. Germline V gene sequence: CDR1 SEHNR, CDR2 FQNEAQ (reference sequence). CDR3 in amino acids: CASSQTGFNQPQHF. The CDR3 region has the DNA TGTGCCAGCAGCCAGACAGGATTCAATCAGCCCCAGCATTTT.

The chain carries TRBV12-5 and TRBJ2-3; D unresolved. Trimming pared 0 bases from V and 5 bases from J, leaving 3 bases between. CDR1 LGHNT and CDR2 FRNRAP come from the germline V gene. The CDR3 sequence is 12 residues long. Here the CDR3 DNA reads TGTGCTAGTGGTTTGGTCGGAGATACGCAGTATTTT. This gives the protein CASGLVGDTQYF.

V usage is TRBV27 and J usage is TRBJ2-3; TRBD2 agrees at 14 bases. The CDR3 runs to 14 residues. Unmatched junction bases numbered 7, after V lost 10 bases and J lost 7 bases. Per germline, CDR1 MNHEY and CDR2 SMNVEV (reference sequence). This CDR3 reads CATGTSGGGNTQYF. As DNA, the CDR3 is TGTGCCACCGGGACTAGCGGGGGCGGGAATACGCAGTATTTT.

The chain is built from TRBV5-1 and TRBJ1-1; D is uncertain. The CDR3 has 15 amino acids. Germline CDR1 SGHRS, CDR2 YFSETQ. V lost 2 bases, J lost 2 bases, and 13 bases lay in between. CDR3 sequence (DNA): TGCGCCAGCAGCTTAGAGCGGGCCCCTAACACTGAAGCTTTCTTT. It translates to CASSLERAPNTEAFF.

This clone was observed a handful of times. J is TRBJ1-1 and V is TRBV4-1, with D uncertain. This CDR3 comprises 15 residues. V gave up 1 base and J gave up 0 bases, with 9 bases separating them. From germline, CDR1 is MGHRA and CDR2 YSYEKL. The CDR3: CASSQATSMNTEAFF. The CDR3 nucleotides read TGCGCCAGCAGCCAAGCTACGTCGATGAACACTGAAGCTTTCTTT.

The chain couples TRBV5-1 to TRBJ1-1; 8 positions agree with TRBD1. Germline V gene sequence: CDR1 SGHRS, CDR2 YFSETQ. The J segment lost 0 bases and the V segment lost 3 bases, leaving 7 bases of the junction unmatched. The CDR3 loop spans 16 amino acids. CDR3 nucleotides: TGCGCCAGCAGCTCCACCAGGGGGCCTATGAACACTGAAGCTTTCTTT. Protein product: CASSSTRGPMNTEAFF.

The rearrangement uses TRBV11-2 and TRBJ2-1, with D possibly being TRBD1 (9 bases). The V end was cut by 4 bases, the J end by 6 bases, with 25 bases between. Germline V gene data show CDR1 as SGHAT and CDR2 as FQNNGV. CDR3 length: 18 residues. CDR3 sequence reads: CASSSLQGAGLAVNEQFF. Here the CDR3 DNA reads TGTGCCAGCAGCTCCCTACAGGGGGCAGGACTAGCAGTCAATGAGCAGTTCTTC.

This clone was found a few times. The chain joins TRBV14 to TRBJ1-2; D is uncertain. Germline loops: CDR1 SGHDN, CDR2 FVKESK. V dropped 0 bases and J dropped 3 bases, with 14 bases sitting between them. The length of the CDR3 is 16 residues. CDR3 region: CASSQDFPRGHYGYTF. The CDR3 bases are TGTGCCAGCAGCCAAGATTTCCCTCGAGGCCACTATGGCTACACCTTC. Complete variable domain (other parts from reference TRBV14 and TRBJ1-2): EAGVTQFPSHSVIEKGQTVTLRCDPISGHDNLYWYRRVMGKEIKFLLHFVKESKQDESGMPNNRFLAERTGGTYSTLKVQPAELEDSGVYFCASSQDFPRGHYGYTFGSGTRLTVV.

This clone came up a few times. This chain joins TRBV10-2 and TRBJ1-4, with D uncertain. The germline CDR1 and CDR2 sequences are WSHSY and SAAADI. V lost 6 bases to trimming and J lost 4 bases, with 12 bases between them. The CDR3 is 14 amino acids. The chain's CDR3 is CASSTRRGNEKLFF. CDR3 nucleotide sequence: TGCGCCAGCAGCACTCGACGGGGTAATGAAAAACTGTTTTTT.

This clone showed up just a few times. The V call is TRBV15, the J call TRBJ2-5, with TRBD2 matching 7 bases. CDR3 size: 15 residues. CDR1 is LNHNV, CDR2 YYDKDF, per germline (reference sequence). With V trimmed by 1 base and J by 2 bases, 4 bases remained unmatched. As DNA, the CDR3 is TGTGCCACCAGCAGAGCGAGCGGGGCTCAAGAGACCCAGTACTTC. Translation: CATSRASGAQETQYF.

The CDR3 sequence is CASSLSGFNQPQHF. The CDR3 DNA reads TGTGCCAGCAGTTTGTCAGGGTTCAATCAGCCCCAGCATTTT. The chain joins TRBV27 to TRBJ1-5, with D perhaps matching TRBD1 (5 bases). Germline V CDR1 and CDR2: MNHEY, SMNVEV (reference sequence). Trimming removed 3 bases at V and 3 bases at J, with 9 bases between. The CDR3 consists of 14 residues.

This clone came up a few times. The V gene is TRBV7-9, the J gene TRBJ2-2; D call uncertain. V lost 5 bases to trimming and J lost 3 bases, with 4 bases between them. CDR1 and CDR2 from the germline V gene are SEHNR and FQNEAQ (reference sequence). The CDR3 runs to 12 residues. The CDR3 loop reads CASSPYTGELFF. The CDR3 DNA reads as TGTGCCAGCAGCCCGTACACCGGGGAGCTGTTTTTT.

J is TRBJ1-2 and V is TRBV10-3; maybe TRBD1 (6 bases). Trimming pared 1 base from V and 5 bases from J, leaving 8 bases between. Per germline, CDR1 ENHRY and CDR2 SYGVKD. This CDR3 has 13 residues. CDR3: CAISEYREYGYTF. In DNA, the CDR3 is TGTGCCATCAGTGAGTACAGGGAATATGGCTACACCTTC.

The gene calls are TRBV4-1 and TRBJ2-3; 7 nucleotides line up with TRBD1. The CDR3 runs 17 residues. Germline loops: CDR1 MGHRA, CDR2 YSYEKL. The V gene end was trimmed by 0 bases and the J gene end by 2 bases; junction bases not matched to a gene: 8. The CDR3 nucleotides are TGCGCCAGCAGCCAAGAAATTACGGGACAGTACACAGATACGCAGTATTTT. The encoded protein is CASSQEITGQYTDTQYF.

This rearrangement joins TRBV11-2 to TRBJ2-7; 8 bases agree with TRBD2. V shed 3 bases, J shed 6 bases, and the junction held 7 bases outside the gene matches. CDR1 is SGHAT and CDR2 is FQNNGV in the germline V gene. The length of the CDR3 is 14 residues. CDR3 DNA sequence: TGTGCCAGCAGCTTTCTCACGGGAGGGTCCGAGCAGTACTTC. Protein sequence: CASSFLTGGSEQYF.

The chain joins TRBV2 to TRBJ2-2; a possible D gene is TRBD2 (5 bases). Germline values: CDR1 SNHLY, CDR2 FYNNEI. Trimming took off 7 bases at V and 3 bases at J, with 18 bases between the two ends. This CDR3 has 16 residues. The chain's CDR3 is CASTPEVGGDTGELFF. DNA for the CDR3: TGTGCCAGCACCCCGGAGGTAGGAGGAGACACCGGGGAGCTGTTTTTT.

V gene TRBV19 combines with J gene TRBJ2-5; 7 nucleotides agree with TRBD1. Trimming took 10 bases from V and 0 from J; bases not matched to a gene: 2. Germline CDR1 LNHDA, CDR2 SQIVND (reference sequence). This CDR3 is built from 12 residues. CDR3 coding DNA: TGTGCCACCCAGGGGGACCAAGAGACCCAGTACTTC. The encoded protein is CATQGDQETQYF.

The chain couples TRBV4-1 to TRBJ1-2; 7 bases align to TRBD1. CDR3 length equals 16 residues. Germline CDR1 and CDR2: MGHRA and YSYEKL. V dropped 1 base and J dropped 1; count of bases not matched to a gene: 6. CDR3 DNA: TGCGCCAGCAGCCAAGCTCTACAGGGGAGTAACTATGGCTACACCTTC. It translates to CASSQALQGSNYGYTF.

This clone was observed a few times. The V and J genes are TRBV4-1 and TRBJ2-7, with D possibly being TRBD2 (7 bases). V lost 1 base, J lost 3 bases, and 13 bases lay in between. The CDR3 covers 15 residues. The germline V gene encodes CDR1 MGHRA and CDR2 YSYEKL. CDR3 in amino acids: CASSQGEGGLYEQYF. The CDR3 DNA reads as TGCGCCAGCAGCCAAGGGGAGGGGGGGCTCTACGAGCAGTACTTC.

The chain links TRBV30 to TRBJ1-1; D possibly corresponds to TRBD1 (6 bases). Trimming cost V 5 bases and J 2 bases, with 15 bases left between them. The CDR3 is 14 residues long. CDR1 is GTSNPN, CDR2 SVGIG, per germline (reference sequence). CDR3 protein: CAWGRDTANTEAFF. The CDR3 nucleotides are TGTGCCTGGGGTAGGGACACGGCTAACACTGAAGCTTTCTTT.

The chain recombines TRBV27 with TRBJ1-2; tentatively, D is TRBD1 (6 bases). The CDR3 loop spans 13 amino acids. V was clipped by 3 bases and J by 6 bases, with 11 bases between them. Germline V gives CDR1 MNHEY, CDR2 SMNVEV (reference sequence). The CDR3 nucleotides are TGTGCCAGCAGTTTCCAGGGGCTGGATGGCTACACCTTC. Translation: CASSFQGLDGYTF.